One sample yielded the 18 T cell receptor beta chains listed below, sequenced in a study of T cell responses to AZD1222 COVID-19 vaccine. Only in-frame clones appear in the TCRdb table, and some are missing; sequencing was by immunoSEQ multiplex PCR. The sample holds around 140,000 clones. The source material was peripheral blood. The origin of the receptors is an adult in good health.

The chain uses TRBV4-1 and TRBJ2-1, with TRBD2 matching 7 bases. In germline, CDR1 is MGHRA, CDR2 YSYEKL. The CDR3 has 16 residues. The V gene end was trimmed by 0 bases and the J gene end by 5 bases; junction bases not matched to a gene: 7. CDR3 nucleotide sequence: TGCGCCAGCAGCCAAGATAGCCTAGCGGTACACAATGAGCAGTTCTTC. It encodes CASSQDSLAVHNEQFF.

J is TRBJ1-4 and V is TRBV6-5; D unclear. This CDR3 contains 15 residues. Trimming took 0 bases from V and 7 from J, leaving 12 bases between them. Germline V gives CDR1 MNHEY, CDR2 SVGAGI. The CDR3 here is CASSYSYHNGEKLFF. DNA of the CDR3: TGTGCCAGCAGTTACTCGTACCATAACGGTGAAAAACTGTTTTTT.

This rearrangement joins TRBV28 to TRBJ1-6; D ambiguous. V was clipped by 7 bases and J by 14 bases, with 18 bases between them. CDR3 length: 13 amino acids. CDR1 MDHEN and CDR2 SYDVKM come from the germline V gene. CDR3 DNA: TGTGCCAGCACCCTCCAATCGAAATGGGCCCTCCACTTT. This codes for CASTLQSKWALHF.

V usage is TRBV19 and J usage is TRBJ1-5; TRBD1 aligns across 7 bases. Per germline, CDR1 LNHDA and CDR2 SQIVND (reference sequence). This CDR3 has 12 amino acids. V shed 10 bases, J shed 4 bases, and the junction held 4 bases outside the gene matches. The CDR3 coding sequence is TGTGCCACCAGGGACAGAAATCAGCCCCAGCATTTT. It yields the protein CATRDRNQPQHF.

V usage is TRBV2 and J usage is TRBJ1-2; D remains ambiguous. V lost 3 bases, J lost 6 bases, and 14 bases lay in between. The germline gives CDR1 SNHLY, CDR2 FYNNEI. CDR3 length equals 14 residues. CDR3 nucleotide sequence: TGTGCCAGCAGTGAGACCAACCAGGTCCATGGCTACACCTTC. It specifies CASSETNQVHGYTF.

The chain employs TRBV2 and TRBJ1-2; TRBD1 matches at 7 bases. The CDR3 runs to 16 residues. Per the germline V gene, CDR1 is SNHLY and CDR2 is FYNNEI. After removal of 5 bases from V and 1 base from J, the junction contained 10 bases not matched to a gene. CDR3 region: CASSLERTGGNYGYTF. The CDR3 DNA is TGTGCCAGCAGTCTAGAGAGGACAGGTGGTAACTATGGCTACACCTTC.

This rearrangement joins TRBV20-1 to TRBJ1-1; TRBD1 aligns across 8 bases. Germline CDR1 and CDR2: DFQATT and SNEGSKA (reference sequence). J lost 0 bases, V lost 3 bases, and 12 bases had no gene match. The CDR3 length is 17 residues. The chain's CDR3 is CSASNWDRRVVNTEAFF. In nucleotides, the CDR3 is TGCAGTGCTAGTAACTGGGACAGGAGAGTTGTGAACACTGAAGCTTTCTTT.

This chain links TRBV10-1 with TRBJ1-1; the D is unclear. The CDR3 has 12 residues. Trimming took off 3 bases at V and 1 base at J, with 3 bases between the two ends. The germline V gene has CDR1 WNHNN and CDR2 SYGVQD (reference sequence). CDR3 sequence reads: CASSEPNTEAFF. The CDR3 DNA follows: TGCGCCAGCAGTGAACCGAACACTGAAGCTTTCTTT.

The chain links TRBV15 to TRBJ1-5; D call uncertain. CDR3 length: 14 amino acids. Trimming removed 8 bases from V and 0 bases from J, with 11 bases in between. CDR1 is LNHNV, CDR2 YYDKDF, per germline (reference sequence). This chain's CDR3 is CATGVGYSNQPQHF. For the CDR3, the DNA is TGTGCCACCGGGGTGGGGTATAGCAATCAGCCCCAGCATTTT. Combining the CDR3 with reference TRBV15 and TRBJ1-5 gives the whole variable domain DAMVIQNPRYQVTQFGKPVTLSCSQTLNHNVMYWYQQKSSQAPKLLFHYYDKDFNNEADTPDNFQSRRPNTSFCFLDIRSPGLGDTAMYLCATGVGYSNQPQHFGDGTRLSIL.

The chain recombines TRBV7-8 with TRBJ2-7; the D gene is possibly TRBD2 (5 bases). The CDR3 covers 15 residues. Germline V gives CDR1 SGHVS, CDR2 FQNEAQ. Trimming removed 3 bases at V and 6 bases at J, with 18 bases between. CDR3 region: CASSFRDRGLGEQYF. The CDR3 coding sequence is TGTGCCAGCAGCTTTCGAGATAGAGGGCTCGGCGAGCAGTACTTC.

The V and J genes are TRBV19 and TRBJ1-2, with D possibly matching TRBD1 (6 bases). The CDR3 has 19 residues. CDR1 LNHDA and CDR2 SQIVND come from the germline V gene (reference sequence). With 8 bases removed from V and 1 base from J, the gap between germline ends came to 29 bases. CDR3 nucleotide sequence: TGTGCCAGTTCGAATCCAGGGGCCGGGGCAGGGGAAATTAACTATGGCTACACCTTC. Protein sequence: CASSNPGAGAGEINYGYTF.

The rearrangement links TRBV5-1 to TRBJ2-7; possible D gene TRBD2, 6 bases. The germline V gene has CDR1 SGHRS and CDR2 YFSETQ. There are 14 residues in the CDR3. With 0 bases removed from V and 2 bases from J, the gap between germline ends came to 9 bases. The CDR3 DNA reads as TGCGCCAGCAGCTTGGGCGGGGCGACCTACGAGCAGTACTTC. Translating it yields CASSLGGATYEQYF.

The rearrangement joins TRBV4-2 to TRBJ1-5; 7 bases are shared with TRBD1. Germline CDR1 reads LGHNA; CDR2 reads YNFKEQ. The length of the CDR3 is 17 residues. Losses at the gene ends were 4 bases for V and 0 bases for J; bases not matched to a gene: 9. The CDR3 coding sequence is TGTGCCAGCAGCCGAGATCCGGGACAGCTTAGCAATCAGCCCCAGCATTTT. Encoded protein: CASSRDPGQLSNQPQHF.

The genes are TRBV5-1 and TRBJ1-1; D is possibly TRBD1 (6 bases). CDR3 length equals 13 residues. The germline V gene encodes CDR1 SGHRS and CDR2 YFSETQ. Trimming cost V 0 bases and J 10 bases, with 13 bases left between them. DNA for the CDR3: TGCGCCAGCAGCTTGGTGGGGGGCTCCCCAGCTTTCTTT. It translates to CASSLVGGSPAFF.

This chain joins TRBV30 and TRBJ2-1; D is possibly TRBD1 or TRBD2 (5 bases each). Trimming cost V 4 bases and J 0 bases, with 10 bases left between them. This CDR3 spans 14 amino acids. Germline V gives CDR1 GTSNPN, CDR2 SVGIG (reference sequence). CDR3 region: CAWNPGGSYNEQFF. In DNA, the CDR3 is TGTGCCTGGAACCCTGGGGGCTCCTACAATGAGCAGTTCTTC.

The rearrangement links TRBV19 to TRBJ1-2; no firm D call. The CDR3 is 14 amino acids. CDR1 is LNHDA, CDR2 SQIVND, per germline (reference sequence). V was cut by 5 bases and J by 4 bases, with 14 bases left in between. The CDR3 reads CASSLVGRSYGYTF. As DNA, the CDR3 is TGTGCCAGTAGTTTGGTGGGCAGATCCTATGGCTACACCTTC.

The J gene is TRBJ1-5, the V gene TRBV18, with 8 bases aligning to TRBD1. CDR1 KGHSH and CDR2 LQKENI come from the germline V gene. V trimming: 4 bases; J trimming: 3 bases; junction bases outside the gene matches: 5. The CDR3 runs to 15 residues. This CDR3 reads CASSQAGQDNQPQHF. The CDR3 region has the DNA TGTGCCAGCTCACAGGCGGGACAGGACAATCAGCCCCAGCATTTT. The variable domain in full, completed from reference TRBV18 and TRBJ1-5, reads NAGVMQNPRHLVRRRGQEARLRCSPMKGHSHVYWYRQLPEEGLKFMVYLQKENIIDESGMPKERFSAEFPKEGPSILRIQQVVRGDSAAYFCASSQAGQDNQPQHFGDGTRLSIL.

This chain connects TRBV21-1 to TRBJ1-2. TRBV21-1 is a known pseudogene. This CDR3 spans 19 amino acids. The CDR3 sequence is CASRGGEEDLKASGYGYTF. DNA for the CDR3: TGTGCCAGCAGGGGAGGGGAGGAAGATCTAAAAGCCTCCGGCTATGGCTACACCTTC.